Each of the 31 T cell receptor beta chains below was sequenced from the same sample in a study of cytomegalovirus exposure and HLA in healthy donors (dated by TCRdb to between 2016 and 2019). The library was generated by the immunoSEQ multiplex PCR assay. TCRdb's version of the immuneACCESS table is confined to in-frame rearrangements and falls short of the full clone set. An unresolved V gene accounts for under half of the shortfall where checked; the remainder is of unknown origin. The sample data list 250,000 to 350,000 clones, and 75% to 90% of these were observed just once. The biggest ten clones account for roughly 1.2% of the sample. The sequenced sample was PBMCs. These receptors all stem from a young woman in good health and CMV-seropositive.

The chain links TRBV19 to TRBJ1-2; D is unclear. The CDR3 sequence is 14 residues long. The germline V and J ends were trimmed by 7 bases and 5 bases, with 17 bases remaining between them. Germline V gene data show CDR1 as LNHDA and CDR2 as SQIVND (reference sequence). Here the CDR3 DNA reads TGTGCCAGTATGGGGTTGGAAACATGGTATGGCTACACCTTC. This sequence encodes CASMGLETWYGYTF. Full variable domain (outside the CDR3, taken from reference TRBV19 and TRBJ1-2): DGGITQSPKYLFRKEGQNVTLSCEQNLNHDAMYWYRQDPGQGLRLIYYSQIVNDFQKGDIAEGYSVSREKKESFPLTVTSAQKNPTAFYLCASMGLETWYGYTFGSGTRLTVV.

The rearrangement uses TRBV7-9 and TRBJ2-3, with 8 bases fitting TRBD2. CDR1 and CDR2 from the germline V gene are SEHNR and FQNEAQ (reference sequence). The CDR3 runs 14 residues. V shed 4 bases, J shed 5 bases, and the junction held 5 bases outside the gene matches. CDR3 nucleotides: TGTGCCAGCAGCTATAGCGGGGTTGTAGATACGCAGTATTTT. This codes for CASSYSGVVDTQYF.

This clone has only one observation. The chain employs TRBV4-1 and TRBJ2-4, with TRBD2 matching over 14 bases. The CDR3 runs to 20 residues. Germline assignment: CDR1 MGHRA and CDR2 YSYEKL. J lost 6 bases, V lost 2 bases, and 15 bases had no gene match. The CDR3: CASSQTIAGTSGSGVNIQYF. The CDR3 DNA reads TGCGCCAGCAGCCAAACAATTGCCGGGACTAGCGGGAGTGGCGTAAACATTCAGTACTTC.

V and J are TRBV13 and TRBJ2-3, with 9 bases identical to TRBD2. J lost 2 bases, V lost 4 bases, and 7 bases had no gene match. Germline V gene sequence: CDR1 PRHDT, CDR2 FYEKMQ (reference sequence). This CDR3 is built from 16 residues. The DNA for the CDR3 is TGTGCCAGCAGCTCCACCGGGACTAGCTACACAGATACGCAGTATTTT. This encodes CASSSTGTSYTDTQYF.

This clone was found once. The CDR3 nucleotides read TGTGCCAGCAGCTTTTGGACAGGGGGTTGGAACTACGAGCAGTACTTC. Translating it yields CASSFWTGGWNYEQYF. V and J are TRBV5-6 and TRBJ2-7, with 10 bases lining up with TRBD1. Germline V gene sequence: CDR1 SGHDT, CDR2 YYEEEE. J was trimmed by 3 bases and V by 2 bases; bases with no gene match: 8. The CDR3 is 16 amino acids.

This clone was seen only a few times. The V gene is TRBV11-3, the J gene TRBJ2-7, with D tentatively TRBD1 or TRBD2 (5 bases each). CDR1 is SGHNT and CDR2 is YENEEA in the germline V gene. V was shortened by 0 bases and J by 5 bases, with 8 bases between the two germline ends. This CDR3 has 13 amino acids. The DNA of the CDR3 is TGTGCCAGCAGCTTAGACAGGGACCACGAGCAGTACTTC. This translates into CASSLDRDHEQYF. Looking up the rest from reference TRBV11-3 and TRBJ2-7 gives the full variable domain: EAGVVQSPRYKIIEKKQPVAFWCNPISGHNTLYWYLQNLGQGPELLIRYENEEAVDDSQLPKDRFSAERLKGVDSTLKIQPAELGDSAVYLCASSLDRDHEQYFGPGTRLTVT.

The chain links TRBV2 to TRBJ2-5; 8 bases align to TRBD1. CDR1 is SNHLY, CDR2 FYNNEI, per germline. J lost 4 bases, V lost 9 bases, and 7 bases had no gene match. CDR3 length: 13 residues. The CDR3 here is CARTGEVGETQYF. CDR3 sequence (DNA): TGTGCCAGGACAGGGGAGGTTGGAGAGACCCAGTACTTC.

V gene TRBV27 combines with J gene TRBJ1-1; maybe TRBD1 (6 bases). The germline V gene has CDR1 MNHEY and CDR2 SMNVEV (reference sequence). The germline V and J ends were trimmed by 7 bases and 1 base, with 13 bases remaining between them. This CDR3 has 14 residues. The CDR3 reads CASNQDSRNTEAFF. The CDR3, as DNA: TGTGCCAGCAATCAGGACAGTAGGAACACTGAAGCTTTCTTT.

This clone occurred a few times. The chain recombines TRBV27 with TRBJ1-2; 10 bases match TRBD1. Germline CDR1 reads MNHEY; CDR2 reads SMNVEV (reference sequence). The CDR3 is made up of 13 amino acids. The V and J ends lost 4 bases and 8 bases, in that order; junction bases with no gene match: 4. CDR3 loop: CASSSDRGRGYTF. The CDR3 nucleotides are TGTGCCAGCAGTTCTGACAGGGGGCGAGGCTACACCTTC.

The chain carries TRBV5-1 and TRBJ2-7; 10 bases fit TRBD2. Germline trimming cut 4 bases from V and 4 bases from J; bases unmatched to any gene: 8. The CDR3 is made up of 15 amino acids. CDR1 and CDR2 (germline): SGHRS, YFSETQ. CDR3 DNA: TGCGCCAGCAGCGCTCAAGCGGGAGGGCCTTACGAGCAGTACTTC. Its translation: CASSAQAGGPYEQYF. Full variable domain (outside the CDR3, taken from reference TRBV5-1 and TRBJ2-7): KAGVTQTPRYLIKTRGQQVTLSCSPISGHRSVSWYQQTPGQGLQFLFEYFSETQRNKGNFPGRFSGRQFSNSRSEMNVSTLELGDSALYLCASSAQAGGPYEQYFGPGTRLTVT.

The J gene is TRBJ1-5, the V gene TRBV19; unclear D gene. Germline-derived CDR1 and CDR2 are LNHDA and SQIVND (reference sequence). The CDR3 runs to 13 residues. CDR3 coding DNA: TGTGTAAAGTGGGCGGAGAGGAATCAGCCCCAGCATTTT. Translating gives CVKWAERNQPQHF.

The DNA of the CDR3 is TGTGCCAGCAGTCCTACGAACACCGGGGAGCTGTTTTTT. It translates to CASSPTNTGELFF. This chain joins TRBV6-4 and TRBJ2-2, with D hard to call. CDR3 length: 13 residues. The ends were cut back, 5 bases at V and 0 bases at J, with 4 bases in the middle. Germline lookup yields CDR1 MRHNA and CDR2 SNTAGT.

The chain couples TRBV28 to TRBJ2-1; D is undetermined. Germline values: CDR1 MDHEN, CDR2 SYDVKM. This CDR3 spans 14 amino acids. V shed 7 bases and J shed 0 bases, with 10 bases lying between them. This chain's CDR3 is CASTTSRSYNEQFF. For the CDR3, the DNA is TGTGCCAGCACGACATCCCGCTCCTACAATGAGCAGTTCTTC.

This clone was observed once. The rearrangement uses TRBV7-2 and TRBJ2-1; TRBD1 agrees at 8 bases. CDR3 length equals 15 residues. The V and J ends lost 8 bases and 7 bases, in that order; junction bases with no gene match: 13. From germline, CDR1 is SGHTA and CDR2 FQGNSA. CDR3 sequence reads: CASLITQTGGNEQFF. CDR3 DNA sequence: TGTGCCAGCCTAATCACACAAACAGGGGGAAATGAGCAGTTCTTC.

The genes are TRBV2 and TRBJ2-2, with 8 positions matching TRBD2. V shed 9 bases and J 5 bases; nucleotides not matched to a gene: 5. The CDR3 spans 13 residues. Germline V gene data show CDR1 as SNHLY and CDR2 as FYNNEI. The CDR3 region is CARAGEGTGELFF. Written as DNA, the CDR3 is TGTGCCAGAGCGGGAGAAGGAACCGGGGAGCTGTTTTTT.

The chain has TRBV29-1 and TRBJ1-2, with 8 bases that match TRBD1. This CDR3 has 13 amino acids. The germline V gene has CDR1 SQVTM and CDR2 ANQGSEA. Trimming took 7 bases from V and 3 from J; bases not matched to a gene: 7. The CDR3 coding sequence is TGCAGCGCCCCCACAGGGGGGGACTATGGCTACACCTTC. As protein: CSAPTGGDYGYTF.

The chain recombines TRBV9 with TRBJ1-1; D might be TRBD1 (6 bases). The CDR3 contains 15 residues. The germline V gene encodes CDR1 SGDLS and CDR2 YYNGEE. Trimming stripped 0 bases from V and 0 bases from J, with 9 bases between. CDR3 residues: CASSVGGQLNTEAFF. For the CDR3, the DNA is TGTGCCAGCAGCGTAGGGGGACAATTGAACACTGAAGCTTTCTTT.

The chain recombines TRBV5-3 with TRBJ1-5; a weak D match, TRBD1 (5 bases). TRBV5-3 is noted as an ORF with a role that remains uncertain. V was pared by 0 bases and J by 0 bases, with 13 bases between. CDR3 length equals 17 residues. CDR3 nucleotide sequence: TGTGCCAGAAGCTTGGCGGCCAGGGCTAATAGCAATCAGCCCCAGCATTTT. Translating it yields CARSLAARANSNQPQHF.

The chain recombines TRBV29-1 with TRBJ2-3; 11 bases agree with TRBD2. V was pared by 7 bases and J by 5 bases, with 5 bases of the junction left unmatched. CDR3 length: 13 residues. The germline V gene has CDR1 SQVTM and CDR2 ANQGSEA. CDR3 loop: CSAGTSGLDTQYF. The DNA for the CDR3 is TGCAGCGCTGGGACTAGCGGATTAGATACGCAGTATTTT.

The J gene is TRBJ1-3, the V gene TRBV11-2, with D unresolved. CDR3 size: 13 residues. Per germline, CDR1 SGHAT and CDR2 FQNNGV. Trimming removed 3 bases at V and 2 bases at J, with 5 bases between. The CDR3 DNA is TGTGCCAGCAGCTTCCCTCCTGGAAACACCATATATTTT. It specifies CASSFPPGNTIYF.

The chain has TRBV28 and TRBJ1-5, with D possibly being TRBD1 (5 bases). CDR3 length: 18 amino acids. V was clipped by 3 bases and J by 0 bases, with 18 bases between them. CDR1 is MDHEN, CDR2 SYDVKM, per germline. CDR3 DNA sequence: TGTGCCAGCAGTTTCGTAGAAAGGGGTCCCTATAGCAATCAGCCCCAGCATTTT. Protein product: CASSFVERGPYSNQPQHF.

This clone was seen once. The rearrangement uses TRBV4-3 and TRBJ2-7; D is possibly TRBD1 (7 bases). V was pared by 3 bases and J by 4 bases, with 19 bases between. Looked up from germline, CDR1 is LGHNA and CDR2 is YSLEER. The CDR3 runs to 16 residues. CDR3 protein: CASSQGGPDRIYEQYF. Here the CDR3 DNA reads TGCGCCAGCAGCCAGGGAGGCCCGGACAGGATTTACGAGCAGTACTTC.

A remark on this clone: Other DNA sequences within the sample encode an identical CDR3. The V gene is TRBV5-6, the J gene TRBJ2-7, with 8 nucleotides matching TRBD2. J gave up 2 bases and V 2 bases, and 3 bases lay outside the gene matches. The CDR3 totals 14 residues. Germline values: CDR1 SGHDT, CDR2 YYEEEE. CDR3 in amino acids: CASSFPGLAYEQYF. The CDR3 DNA is TGTGCCAGCAGCTTTCCGGGACTAGCCTACGAGCAGTACTTC. The full variable domain, rest sourced from reference TRBV5-6 and TRBJ2-7, is DAGVTQSPTHLIKTRGQQVTLRCSPKSGHDTVSWYQQALGQGPQFIFQYYEEEERQRGNFPDRFSGHQFPNYSSELNVNALLLGDSALYLCASSFPGLAYEQYFGPGTRLTVT.

This clone showed up just once. The chain has TRBV2 and TRBJ2-5; D is unclear. Trimming cost V 3 bases and J 5 bases, with 19 bases left between them. The length of the CDR3 is 16 residues. Per germline, CDR1 SNHLY and CDR2 FYNNEI. CDR3: CASSDRRPSNRETQYF. In nucleotides, the CDR3 is TGTGCCAGCAGTGATAGACGACCCTCCAACCGGGAGACCCAGTACTTC.

This clone has just one count. The chain is built from TRBV29-1 and TRBJ2-3, with TRBD2 matching over 12 bases. The CDR3 sequence is 14 residues long. The V gene end was trimmed by 8 bases and the J gene end by 5 bases; junction bases not matched to a gene: 8. Germline values: CDR1 SQVTM, CDR2 ANQGSEA. The CDR3 DNA follows: TGCAGCATATCCGGGACTAGCGGGTTAGATACGCAGTATTTT. Translating gives CSISGTSGLDTQYF.

The chain carries TRBV14 and TRBJ2-6, with D tentatively TRBD1 or TRBD2 (6 bases each). V was trimmed by 1 base and J by 3 bases, leaving 16 bases between them. The germline gives CDR1 SGHDN, CDR2 FVKESK. The CDR3 runs 18 residues. CDR3 protein: CASSQVPLRGGGANVLTF. CDR3 in DNA: TGTGCCAGCAGCCAAGTCCCCCTCAGGGGAGGTGGGGCCAACGTCCTGACTTTC.

The gene calls are TRBV10-3 and TRBJ2-1, with 10 bases fitting TRBD2. Per the germline V gene, CDR1 is ENHRY and CDR2 is SYGVKD. With V trimmed by 0 bases and J by 7 bases, 9 bases remained unmatched. The CDR3 is 17 amino acids. CDR3 protein: CAISESVGSGGLNEQFF. The CDR3 DNA reads TGTGCCATCAGTGAGTCCGTAGGTAGCGGGGGGCTGAATGAGCAGTTCTTC.

The V call is TRBV28, the J call TRBJ2-1, with TRBD2 identical over 12 bases. CDR3 length: 14 residues. Trimming took 6 bases from V and 7 from J; bases not matched to a gene: 4. Germline V gives CDR1 MDHEN, CDR2 SYDVKM. This chain's CDR3 is CASRTSGRLNEQFF. The DNA for the CDR3 is TGTGCCAGCAGGACTAGCGGGAGATTGAATGAGCAGTTCTTC.

The chain carries TRBV7-6 and TRBJ1-1; D remains unclear. This CDR3 spans 13 amino acids. With 4 bases removed from V and 1 base from J, the gap between germline ends came to 7 bases. Germline loops: CDR1 SGHVS, CDR2 FNYEAQ. The CDR3 loop reads CASSSGGNTEAFF. Here the CDR3 DNA reads TGTGCCAGCAGCTCGGGTGGGAACACTGAAGCTTTCTTT.

The chain combines TRBV5-4 with TRBJ2-1, with 9 positions matching TRBD1. The CDR3 covers 15 residues. Per germline, CDR1 SGHNT and CDR2 YYREEE (reference sequence). V shed 0 bases and J 11 bases; nucleotides not matched to a gene: 9. The chain's CDR3 is CASSLDAGQGYQQFF. The CDR3 DNA is TGTGCCAGCAGCTTGGACGCTGGACAGGGGTATCAGCAGTTCTTC.

J is TRBJ2-3 and V is TRBV2, with D possibly matching TRBD2 (6 bases). Germline CDR1 SNHLY, CDR2 FYNNEI. The V end was cut by 6 bases, the J end by 5 bases, with 9 bases between. The CDR3 length is 12 residues. The CDR3 region has the DNA TGTGCCAGCAGCGGGAGAGGAGATACGCAGTATTTT. It codes for CASSGRGDTQYF. The whole variable domain, remainder taken from reference TRBV2 and TRBJ2-3, is EPEVTQTPSHQVTQMGQEVILRCVPISNHLYFYWYRQILGQKVEFLVSFYNNEISEKSEIFDDQFSVERPDGSNFTLKIRSTKLEDSAMYFCASSGRGDTQYFGPGTRLTVL.